This TCR beta chain was observed in a study of human T cells and chemical hapten exposure (dated by TCRdb to 2020 to 2023). About the study as a whole: For sensitization, 2% DPC in acetone was applied to an approximately 2 cm by approximately 2 cm area of upper inner arm skin. This study followed changes in the peripheral blood TCR repertoire in vivo during primary and secondary sensitization of alopecia patients to the hapten diphenylcyclopropenone (DPC). Patient blood was sampled pre-sensitization (week 0) and at 2, 6 and about 24 weeks after DPC sensitization. Weekly therapeutic DPC doses were additionally applied to the scalp of patients throughout the approximately 23-week study period. Most of the patients in the cohort were female, and the cohort covered alopecia areata with under or over 50% scalp involvement, alopecia totalis and alopecia universalis. Libraries were combined into a pool for sequencing, and differences in TCR yield between samples came mainly from small differences in library volumes within the pool. Patch testing was performed on the upper back with Finn chambers containing 0.01% DPC, and the patch tests were scored after 6 days according to International Contact Dermatitis Research Group standards. Around 30 alopecia patients provided blood for TCR sequencing at one to four time points (pre-sensitization, 2, 6 and 24 weeks).

Looking up the germline V gene yields CDR1 MRHNA and CDR2 SNTAGT. V drops 0 bases and J drops 2 bases, leaving 10 bases in between. Including the terminal cysteine and phenylalanine, the CDR3 comprises 16 residues. This entry keeps only the CDR3 DNA: 48 bases, framed from base 1. Receptor libraries were prepared by RACE. The sample was run on a NextSeq 500. During library preparation, unique molecular identifiers were attached to individual cDNA molecules so that TCRs could be counted quantitatively and reproducibly. Both TCR alpha and TCR beta chains were sequenced from each blood RNA sample. In the source study's methods: Samples had a median of about 96,000 TCRs, with a range from roughly 23,224 to 700,000. The Decombinator software suite was used to annotate V, J and CDR3 in the TCR reads. For PS versus PT1 abundance plots, all samples were subsampled to the same number of TCRs (28,000). Expanded TCRs were defined as absent before sensitization and observed at least eight times at the 2-week time point. The raw public data were reprocessed by TCRdb itself: fastp quality trimming at Q25, MiXCR clonotype calling, in-frame beta chains only. Each CDR3 protein gets just one entry, which takes the most common genes and DNA from the rows behind it. The V and J calls and clone size come from TCRdb's table, not from the authors' own analysis. Within this sample are about 400,000 distinct CDR3 sequences, with just under 6.5% of them counted one time only. Of the sample, around 6% is held by the ten largest clones.

The sample's time point label is to be understood as: patch test 2, 6 weeks after DPC sensitization. Taken with the paper, the label for treatment or condition translates to: therapeutic diphenylcyclopropenone sensitization with weekly scalp DPC. Blood at each patch-test visit was drawn before the patch test was applied. To be eligible, patients had to be aged 18 to 70, diagnosed with alopecia and judged suitable for DPC therapy, while pregnant patients were excluded. Total RNA was isolated from unfractionated whole blood collected in Tempus Blood RNA tubes. This clonotype showed up many times. The target of this receptor is not known. No base quality values were provided; no much bigger clone lies one nucleotide off. What the authors observed across the whole study: Expanded TCRs formed significantly more large CDR3 similarity clusters than pre-sensitization or healthy control sets, consistent with antigen-driven responses. After repeated subsampling, changes were observed in the strength of the expansion versus patch-test correlation and in the threshold at which the correlation became significant. All patients had alopecia, a presumed autoimmune disease, so their immune response might differ from that of healthy individuals. A positive correlation was found between the number of PT1 expanded TCRs and patch test score, with significance reached at thresholds 8, 16 and 32 but not 4. DPC sensitization did not change how many TCRs were above 1 in 1000 frequency, and no evidence was found of alterations in global repertoire structure.

The source of this sequence is a woman between 18 and 29 years old with alopecia areata. Some clones in this sample may be carry-over from other donors' samples. The rearranged chain carries TRBV6-4 and TRBJ2-2; there is no confident call for the D gene. Source: whole blood, taken in connection with sensitization to the hapten diphenylcyclopropenone (DPC). Here the CDR3 is given as CASSDSPAINTGELFF. The bases read TGTGCCAGCAGTGACTCGCCAGCGATAAACACCGGGGAGCTGTTTTTT.